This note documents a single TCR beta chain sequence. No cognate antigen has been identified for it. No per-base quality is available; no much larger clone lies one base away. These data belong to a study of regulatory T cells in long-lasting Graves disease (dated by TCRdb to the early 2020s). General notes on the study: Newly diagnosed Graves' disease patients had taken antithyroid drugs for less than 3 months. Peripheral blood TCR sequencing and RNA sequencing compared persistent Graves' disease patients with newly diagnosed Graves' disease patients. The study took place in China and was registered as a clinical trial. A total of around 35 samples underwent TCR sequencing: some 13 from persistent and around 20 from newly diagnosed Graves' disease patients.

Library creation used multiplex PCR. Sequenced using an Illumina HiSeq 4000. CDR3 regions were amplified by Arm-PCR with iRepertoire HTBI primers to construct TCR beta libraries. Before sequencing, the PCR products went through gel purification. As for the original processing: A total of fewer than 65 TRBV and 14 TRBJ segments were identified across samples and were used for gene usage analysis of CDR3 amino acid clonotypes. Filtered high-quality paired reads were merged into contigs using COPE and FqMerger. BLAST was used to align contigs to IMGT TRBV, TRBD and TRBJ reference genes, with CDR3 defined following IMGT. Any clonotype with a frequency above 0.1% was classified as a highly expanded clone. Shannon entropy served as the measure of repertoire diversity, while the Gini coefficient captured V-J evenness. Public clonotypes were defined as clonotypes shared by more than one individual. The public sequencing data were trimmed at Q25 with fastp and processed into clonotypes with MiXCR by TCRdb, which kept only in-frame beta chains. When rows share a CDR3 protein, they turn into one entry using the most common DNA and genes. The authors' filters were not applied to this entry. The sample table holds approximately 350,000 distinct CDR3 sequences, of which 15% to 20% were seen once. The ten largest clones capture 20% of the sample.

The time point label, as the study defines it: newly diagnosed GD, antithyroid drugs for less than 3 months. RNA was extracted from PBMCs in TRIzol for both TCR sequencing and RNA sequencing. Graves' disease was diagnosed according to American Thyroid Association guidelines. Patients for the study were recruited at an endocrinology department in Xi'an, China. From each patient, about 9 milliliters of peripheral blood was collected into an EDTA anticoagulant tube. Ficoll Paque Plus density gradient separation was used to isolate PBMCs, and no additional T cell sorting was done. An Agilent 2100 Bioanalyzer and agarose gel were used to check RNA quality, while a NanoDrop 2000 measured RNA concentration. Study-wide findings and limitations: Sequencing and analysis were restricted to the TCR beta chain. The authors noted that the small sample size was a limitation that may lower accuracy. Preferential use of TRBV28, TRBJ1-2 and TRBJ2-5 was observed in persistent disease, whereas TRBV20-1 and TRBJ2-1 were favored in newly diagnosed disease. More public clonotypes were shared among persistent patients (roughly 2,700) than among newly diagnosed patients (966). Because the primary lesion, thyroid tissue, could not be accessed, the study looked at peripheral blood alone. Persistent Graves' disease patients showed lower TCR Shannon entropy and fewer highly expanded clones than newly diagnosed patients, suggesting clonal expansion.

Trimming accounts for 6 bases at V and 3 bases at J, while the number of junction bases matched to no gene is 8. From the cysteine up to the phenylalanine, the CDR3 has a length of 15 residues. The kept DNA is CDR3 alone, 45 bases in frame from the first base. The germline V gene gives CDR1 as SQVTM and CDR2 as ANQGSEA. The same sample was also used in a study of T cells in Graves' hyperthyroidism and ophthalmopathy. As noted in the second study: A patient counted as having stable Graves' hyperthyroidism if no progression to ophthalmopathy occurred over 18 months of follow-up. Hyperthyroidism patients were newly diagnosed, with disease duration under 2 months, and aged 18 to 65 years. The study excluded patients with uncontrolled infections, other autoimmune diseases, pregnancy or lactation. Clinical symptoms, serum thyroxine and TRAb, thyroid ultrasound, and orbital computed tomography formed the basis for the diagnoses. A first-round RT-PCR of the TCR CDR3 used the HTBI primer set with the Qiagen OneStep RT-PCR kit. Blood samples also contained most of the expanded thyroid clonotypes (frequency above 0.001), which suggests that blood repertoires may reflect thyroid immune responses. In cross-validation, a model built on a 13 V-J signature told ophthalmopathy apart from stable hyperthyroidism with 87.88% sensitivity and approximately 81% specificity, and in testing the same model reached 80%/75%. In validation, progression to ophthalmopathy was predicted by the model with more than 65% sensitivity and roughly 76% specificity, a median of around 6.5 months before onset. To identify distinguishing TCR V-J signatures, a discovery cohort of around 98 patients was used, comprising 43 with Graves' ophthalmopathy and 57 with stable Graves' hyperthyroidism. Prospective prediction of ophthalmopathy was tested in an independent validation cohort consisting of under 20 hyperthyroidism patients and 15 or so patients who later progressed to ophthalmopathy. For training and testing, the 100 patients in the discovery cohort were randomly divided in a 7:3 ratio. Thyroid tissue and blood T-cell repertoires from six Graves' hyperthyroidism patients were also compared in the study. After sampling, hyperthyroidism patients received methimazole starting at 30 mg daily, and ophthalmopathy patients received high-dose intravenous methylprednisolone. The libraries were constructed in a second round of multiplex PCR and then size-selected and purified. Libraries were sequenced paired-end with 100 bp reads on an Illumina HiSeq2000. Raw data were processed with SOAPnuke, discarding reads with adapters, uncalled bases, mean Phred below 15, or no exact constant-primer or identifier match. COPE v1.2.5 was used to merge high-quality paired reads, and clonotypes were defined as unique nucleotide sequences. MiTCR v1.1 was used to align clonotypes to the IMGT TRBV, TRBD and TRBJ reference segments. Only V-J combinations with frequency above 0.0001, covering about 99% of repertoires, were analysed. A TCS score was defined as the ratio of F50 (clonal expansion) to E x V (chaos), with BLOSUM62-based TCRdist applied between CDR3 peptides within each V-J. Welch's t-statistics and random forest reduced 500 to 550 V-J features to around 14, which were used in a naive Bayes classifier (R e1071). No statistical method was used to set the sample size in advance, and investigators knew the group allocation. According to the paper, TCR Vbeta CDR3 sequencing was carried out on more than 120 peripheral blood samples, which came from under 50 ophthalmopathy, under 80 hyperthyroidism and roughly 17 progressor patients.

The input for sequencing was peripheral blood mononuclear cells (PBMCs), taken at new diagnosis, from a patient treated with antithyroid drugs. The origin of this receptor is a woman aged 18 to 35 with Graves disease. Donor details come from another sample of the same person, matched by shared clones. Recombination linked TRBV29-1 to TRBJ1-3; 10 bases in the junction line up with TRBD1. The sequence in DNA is TGCAGCGTATTACCCGGGACAGGGGTTGGAAACACCATATATTTT. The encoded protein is CSVLPGTGVGNTIYF.